Shown below are 17 T cell receptor beta chains from a single sample sequenced in a study of T cells in localized non-small cell lung cancer. The table came from immunoSEQ multiplex PCR; TCRdb's copy has only in-frame clones and leaves some out. The table lists roughly 38,000 clones, approximately 86% of them singletons. The sequenced sample was peripheral blood, obtained before any cancer treatment. These receptor sequences come from a man aged 18 to 50 with stage I lung adenocarcinoma.

The rearrangement links TRBV19 to TRBJ1-2, with TRBD1 matching over 11 bases. The junction had 4 bases not matched to a gene; V was cut back by 8 bases and J by 5 bases. Germline CDR1 LNHDA, CDR2 SQIVND (reference sequence). The CDR3 covers 13 residues. The CDR3 bases are TGTGCCAGTGGACAGGGGGCAAGATATGGCTACACCTTC. Amino acids: CASGQGARYGYTF.

CDR3 protein: CASSGQGFRTEAFF. The CDR3 coding sequence is TGCGCCAGCAGCGGACAGGGATTTAGAACTGAAGCTTTCTTT. The J gene is TRBJ1-1, the V gene TRBV5-1; 8 bases are a match to TRBD1. CDR3 length: 14 amino acids. The V segment lost 4 bases and the J segment 5 bases; nucleotides outside the gene matches: 7. CDR1 and CDR2 (germline): SGHRS, YFSETQ.

The V gene is TRBV11-1, the J gene TRBJ1-2; 7 bases line up with TRBD1. Germline assignment: CDR1 SGHAT and CDR2 FQDESV (reference sequence). This CDR3 is 14 amino acids long. V lost 1 base to trimming and J lost 4 bases; unmatched junction nucleotides: 3. This chain's CDR3 is CASSLDGQVYGYTF. CDR3 sequence (DNA): TGTGCCAGCAGCTTAGATGGACAGGTCTATGGCTACACCTTC.

This clone has just a few counts. The rearrangement uses TRBV19 and TRBJ1-5, with D unclear. From germline, CDR1 is LNHDA and CDR2 SQIVND (reference sequence). The CDR3 has 15 residues. Trimming pared 5 bases from V and 4 bases from J, leaving 15 bases between. Here the CDR3 reads CASSSPPYPNQPQHF. The CDR3 coding sequence is TGTGCCAGTAGTTCCCCCCCGTACCCAAATCAGCCCCAGCATTTT.

The V and J genes are TRBV5-6 and TRBJ2-7; D not resolved. This CDR3 spans 12 amino acids. Trimming left V 4 bases short and J 2 bases short, with 7 bases between. CDR1 SGHDT and CDR2 YYEEEE come from the germline V gene. The CDR3 nucleotides read TGTGCCAGCAGCCGATGGGCCTACGAGCAGTACTTC. Its translation: CASSRWAYEQYF.

The V call is TRBV30, the J call TRBJ1-4; 7 bases match TRBD1. The CDR3 has 14 amino acids. J gave up 4 bases and V 5 bases, and 7 bases lay outside the gene matches. Germline V gene sequence: CDR1 GTSNPN, CDR2 SVGIG (reference sequence). CDR3 sequence: CAWCKGQYNEKLFF. In DNA form, the CDR3 reads TGTGCCTGGTGTAAGGGACAGTATAATGAAAAACTGTTTTTT.

This CDR3 is CAGGATGNQPQHF. CDR3 nucleotides: TGTGCCGGAGGGGCAACAGGCAATCAGCCCCAGCATTTT. This rearrangement joins TRBV19 to TRBJ1-5, with D perhaps matching TRBD1 (5 bases). In germline, CDR1 is LNHDA, CDR2 SQIVND (reference sequence). V lost 11 bases and J 2 bases, leaving 13 bases between the germline ends. The CDR3 covers 13 residues. Full variable domain (outside the CDR3, taken from reference TRBV19 and TRBJ1-5): DGGITQSPKYLFRKEGQNVTLSCEQNLNHDAMYWYRQDPGQGLRLIYYSQIVNDFQKGDIAEGYSVSREKKESFPLTVTSAQKNPTAFYLCAGGATGNQPQHFGDGTRLSIL.

The chain couples TRBV7-2 to TRBJ1-3; D is ambiguous. Germline CDR1 and CDR2: SGHTA and FQGNSA. The V end lost 3 bases, the J end lost 4 bases, and 10 bases lay between the germline ends. This CDR3 is built from 14 residues. The CDR3 DNA sequence: TGTGCCAGCAGCTTGACTCCCTCCGGAAACACCATATATTTT. Translation: CASSLTPSGNTIYF.

The chain combines TRBV7-9 with TRBJ2-1; TRBD1 aligns across 9 bases. There are 15 residues in the CDR3. Germline V gene lookup returns CDR1 SEHNR and CDR2 FQNEAQ (reference sequence). V lost 5 bases to trimming and J lost 8 bases; unmatched junction nucleotides: 10. Here the CDR3 reads CASSPVGTGTYEQFF. The CDR3 bases are TGTGCCAGCAGCCCAGTAGGGACAGGGACCTATGAGCAGTTCTTC.

The CDR3 DNA reads as TGTGCCAGCAGTATACAGGGTAATCAGCCCCAGCATTTT. Protein: CASSIQGNQPQHF. The genes are TRBV27 and TRBJ1-5; D might be TRBD1 (6 bases). The length of the CDR3 is 13 residues. Germline CDR1 MNHEY, CDR2 SMNVEV (reference sequence). V lost 5 bases and J lost 4, with 9 bases in between.

The V gene is TRBV2, the J gene TRBJ1-5, with D unresolved. Germline CDR1 is SNHLY and CDR2 is FYNNEI. The CDR3 is made up of 13 amino acids. V dropped 3 bases and J dropped 7 bases, with 10 bases sitting between them. The CDR3 coding sequence is TGTGCCAGCAGTGAGTTTGTGGGGCAGCCCCAGCATTTT. Translating it yields CASSEFVGQPQHF.

This clone was counted a few times. The chain employs TRBV4-1 and TRBJ2-7; 11 bases match TRBD2. In germline, CDR1 is MGHRA, CDR2 YSYEKL. With V trimmed by 5 bases and J by 7 bases, 10 bases remained unmatched. CDR3 length equals 15 residues. The CDR3 is CASSRGNSGGEEQYF. For the CDR3, the DNA is TGCGCCAGCAGCAGGGGCAATAGCGGGGGGGAAGAGCAGTACTTC.

The rearrangement joins TRBV6-1 to TRBJ1-3; D is possibly TRBD1 (6 bases). The CDR3 length is 15 residues. In germline, CDR1 is MNHNS, CDR2 SASEGT. V gave up 6 bases and J gave up 2 bases, with 14 bases separating them. CDR3 nucleotides: TGTGCCAGCAGCCCGGAGGGGGGCACTGGAAACACCATATATTTT. It yields the protein CASSPEGGTGNTIYF.

This sequence joins TRBV4-2 and TRBJ2-7; maybe TRBD1 (6 bases). The CDR3 contains 16 residues. V lost 0 bases, J lost 1 base, and 13 bases lay in between. In germline, CDR1 is LGHNA, CDR2 YNFKEQ. CDR3 coding DNA: TGTGCCAGCAGCCAAGATGCACAGGGCAAGTCCTACGAGCAGTACTTC. Amino acid sequence: CASSQDAQGKSYEQYF.

This clone came up once. This chain uses TRBV6-5 with TRBJ1-1, with no clear D. Germline CDR1 MNHEY, CDR2 SVGAGI. The CDR3 covers 14 residues. Trimming shortened V by 6 bases and J by 1 base, and 12 bases separated the two germline ends. The CDR3 protein is CASSYPDGNTEAFF. In DNA form, the CDR3 reads TGTGCCAGCAGCTACCCCGACGGGAACACTGAAGCTTTCTTT.

This clone occurred once. The chain couples TRBV2 to TRBJ2-5; possibly TRBD2 for D (5 bases). The V and J ends lost 4 bases and 2 bases respectively, with 14 bases between them. The CDR3 sequence is 15 residues long. Germline V lookup: CDR1 SNHLY, CDR2 FYNNEI. The CDR3 here is CASSGRGGPQETQYF. CDR3 in DNA: TGTGCCAGCAGTGGAAGAGGAGGTCCGCAAGAGACCCAGTACTTC.

The chain couples TRBV2 to TRBJ2-3; TRBD1 aligns across 7 bases. V dropped 3 bases and J dropped 0; count of bases not matched to a gene: 3. The CDR3 runs to 15 residues. CDR1 and CDR2 from the germline V gene are SNHLY and FYNNEI. Here the CDR3 DNA reads TGTGCCAGCAGTGACCAGGGACAGAGCACAGATACGCAGTATTTT. It codes for CASSDQGQSTDTQYF.